This TCR beta chain was retrieved from a study of blood T cell repertoires in COVID-19 (dated by TCRdb to 2019 to 2021). In the study overall: Samples covering the acute and convalescent phases of COVID-19 were provided by collaborators in the United States, Italy and Spain. The prospective study material was composed of cDNA or gDNA derived from T cells, B-cell-depleted T cells, or PBMCs. The dataset comprised deeply sampled blood TCRbeta repertoires from subjects exposed to, actively infected with, or recovered from COVID-19. A freely available public database, intended as a resource for researchers studying the immune response to SARS-CoV-2, is where the repertoires were released. Samples came from the ongoing ImmuneRACE study (first 160 participants) plus 1,254 subjects from 6 global collaborators. A de-identified subject ID, COVID-19 status, age in years and sex were almost always included in the sample metadata. HLA class I and class II types, where available, came from metadata supplied by the sample provider rather than from assay-based typing.

The germline V gene encodes CDR1 SQVTM and CDR2 ANQGSEA. There are 13 amino acids in the CDR3, from cysteine to phenylalanine inclusive. Just the 39-base CDR3 DNA is kept, in frame starting at base 1. The germline V and J ends show losses of 4 bases and 3 bases respectively, and no gene match explains 6 bases of the junction. As for this clone: No cognate antigen has been identified for it. No clone much larger than this one lies a single base away; base qualities are absent.

Collaborating institutions collected whole blood in K2EDTA tubes following their own protocols. Collaborator samples were shipped for TCRbeta analysis as frozen whole blood, isolated PBMCs, or DNA extracted from either sample type. TCRbeta CDR3 regions were amplified from genomic DNA using the immunoSEQ Assay, a bias-controlled multiplex PCR. The study's processing was this. Within the assay, amplification of reference gene primers was used to estimate how many nucleated cells each sample contained. To quantify the absolute abundance of each unique TCRbeta CDR3 rearrangement, sequence reads were collapsed and filtered. Productive Simpson clonality was computed per sample as the square root of Simpson's diversity index over productive rearrangements. TCRdb limited this immuneACCESS table to in-frame rearrangements with V and J called. A share of clones is missing; checked studies link under half to unresolved V genes, and the rest is unexplained. V and J calls and clone size come straight from that table; D and trimming were deduced from the DNA. The sample records about 210,000 clones, around 82% of which are singletons. More than 10% of the sample is in the top ten clones.

The full study reports these points: The quantity of clinical and demographic metadata differed by source and by participant and was supplied without curation.

The sequence links TRBV29-1 to TRBJ2-7; 7 of the junction bases match TRBD1. The sequencing input was peripheral blood. The clonotype originates from a woman in her thirties or forties with acute or convalescent COVID-19. Read as DNA, the sequence is TGCAGCGTTGGAGAACAGGGGTTCTACGAGCAGTACTTC. Its protein reads: CSVGEQGFYEQYF.